The 18 T cell receptor beta chains below were found in one sample sequenced in a study of vaccination and CD4 T cells after COVID-19. One entry per CDR3 protein, called by TCRdb with MiXCR from the PCR reads. The sample consists of more than 20,000 distinct CDR3 sequences, about 54% of them appearing once. Sequenced here: CD4+ T cells from blood, sampled before SARS-CoV-2 vaccination. These receptor sequences come from a human donor who had recovered from COVID-19.

This clonotype occurred once. The chain links TRBV28 to TRBJ2-2, with TRBD1 matching 8 bases. Germline CDR1 and CDR2: MDHEN and SYDVKM. This CDR3 contains 18 residues. V shed 1 base and J 3 bases; nucleotides not matched to a gene: 10. The CDR3 protein is CASSLLGRGRLDTGELFF. CDR3 sequence (DNA): TGTGCCAGCAGTTTATTGGGCAGGGGGCGCCTCGACACCGGGGAGCTGTTTTTT.

The V gene is TRBV27, the J gene TRBJ1-2, with TRBD1 as a possible D gene (6 bases). Germline assignment: CDR1 MNHEY and CDR2 SMNVEV (reference sequence). This CDR3 comprises 13 residues. Trimming pared 6 bases from V and 2 bases from J, leaving 10 bases between. DNA for the CDR3: TGTGCCAGCAGACAGGGTCTGAACTATGGCTACACCTTC. It codes for CASRQGLNYGYTF.

This sequence joins TRBV20-1 and TRBJ2-1; TRBD2 agrees at 13 bases. CDR1 DFQATT and CDR2 SNEGSKA come from the germline V gene (reference sequence). Trimming removed 4 bases from V and 6 bases from J; junction bases left unmatched: 3. This CDR3 comprises 14 residues. The CDR3 region has the DNA TGCAGTGCTAAGGGGACTAGCGGGGTCAATGAGCAGTTCTTC. Translation: CSAKGTSGVNEQFF.

The chain recombines TRBV20-1 with TRBJ2-1, with D perhaps TRBD2 (5 bases). The CDR3 consists of 15 residues. Germline V lookup: CDR1 DFQATT, CDR2 SNEGSKA (reference sequence). The V end was cut by 0 bases, the J end by 5 bases, with 14 bases between. The CDR3 is CSARDLRSAHNEQFF. CDR3 bases: TGCAGTGCTAGAGATTTGCGTAGCGCTCACAATGAGCAGTTCTTC.

This rearrangement joins TRBV20-1 to TRBJ1-1, with TRBD1 matching 8 bases. This CDR3 region has 13 residues. CDR1 is DFQATT, CDR2 SNEGSKA, per germline (reference sequence). Losses at the gene ends were 6 bases for V and 1 base for J; bases not matched to a gene: 4. The CDR3 reads CSAGQGANTEAFF. As DNA, the CDR3 is TGCAGTGCAGGTCAGGGGGCGAACACTGAAGCTTTCTTT.

CDR3 protein: CSALGGTGTYNEQFF. DNA of the CDR3: TGCAGTGCCTTGGGCGGGACAGGCACCTACAATGAGCAGTTCTTC. This sequence joins TRBV20-1 and TRBJ2-1; 8 nucleotides line up with TRBD1. The trim removed 6 bases at V and 2 bases at J, leaving 9 bases unmatched. CDR1 DFQATT and CDR2 SNEGSKA come from the germline V gene (reference sequence). This CDR3 contains 15 residues.

The chain uses TRBV6-1 and TRBJ2-7; 8 bases are shared with TRBD2. The CDR3 loop spans 15 amino acids. V trimming: 3 bases; J trimming: 2 bases; junction bases outside the gene matches: 6. The germline V gene has CDR1 MNHNS and CDR2 SASEGT. The CDR3 nucleotides are TGTGCCAGCAGTGACGGTAGCGGGGAGGCCTACGAGCAGTACTTC. Translating it yields CASSDGSGEAYEQYF.

V is TRBV6-1 and J is TRBJ2-3; no clear D gene. Trimming pared 6 bases from V and 1 base from J, leaving 14 bases between. This CDR3 contains 15 residues. In germline, CDR1 is MNHNS, CDR2 SASEGT. The CDR3 loop is CASRPRSKGTDTQYF. The CDR3 coding sequence is TGTGCCAGCAGGCCCAGGAGTAAGGGCACAGATACGCAGTATTTT.

This clonotype was counted a few times. V gene TRBV20-1 combines with J gene TRBJ1-2; 9 nucleotides align to TRBD1. Trimming took 4 bases from V and 5 from J; bases not matched to a gene: 8. CDR3 size: 14 residues. The germline gives CDR1 DFQATT, CDR2 SNEGSKA (reference sequence). As DNA, the CDR3 is TGCAGTGCTATTGTTACAGGGGGCGGGTATGGCTACACCTTC. Protein product: CSAIVTGGGYGYTF.

This chain uses TRBV6-1 with TRBJ2-2, with 7 nucleotides matching TRBD1. This CDR3 is built from 15 residues. The V gene's germline CDR1 is MNHNS and CDR2 SASEGT. The V gene end was trimmed by 6 bases and the J gene end by 4 bases; junction bases not matched to a gene: 8. The CDR3: CASSPGTAVTGELFF. The CDR3, as DNA: TGTGCCAGCAGCCCAGGGACAGCCGTCACCGGGGAGCTGTTTTTT.

J is TRBJ2-5 and V is TRBV6-1; 10 bases line up with TRBD1. The germline V gene encodes CDR1 MNHNS and CDR2 SASEGT. This CDR3 has 14 residues. With V trimmed by 5 bases and J by 5 bases, 5 bases remained unmatched. DNA of the CDR3: TGTGCCAGCAGTAGGGACAGGGGTCGGGAGACCCAGTACTTC. Residues: CASSRDRGRETQYF.

The V call is TRBV15, the J call TRBJ2-7; TRBD2 might be the D (7 bases). V was pared by 1 base and J by 0 bases, with 19 bases between. This CDR3 comprises 18 residues. CDR1 is LNHNV and CDR2 is YYDKDF in the germline V gene (reference sequence). DNA of the CDR3: TGTGCCACCAGCAGAGTTAATTTTATTAGGGGGGGCTCCTACGAGCAGTACTTC. Translation gives CATSRVNFIRGGSYEQYF.

V gene TRBV7-2 combines with J gene TRBJ2-5; 7 nucleotides align to TRBD1. This CDR3 has 14 residues. J lost 4 bases, V lost 6 bases, and 8 bases had no gene match. CDR1 is SGHTA, CDR2 FQGNSA, per germline. The CDR3 spells CASRRTGVPETQYF. CDR3 DNA sequence: TGTGCCAGCAGAAGAACAGGGGTCCCAGAGACCCAGTACTTC.

The chain employs TRBV30 and TRBJ1-6; D is perhaps TRBD1 (5 bases). V shed 3 bases and J shed 6 bases, with 18 bases lying between them. Germline V gives CDR1 GTSNPN, CDR2 SVGIG (reference sequence). The CDR3 sequence is 16 residues long. In nucleotides, the CDR3 is TGTGCCTGGAGAGGAGCGGGGCGCTCCCTTAATTCACCCCTCCACTTT. Its protein product is CAWRGAGRSLNSPLHF.

This clonotype was recorded a few times. The genes are TRBV7-9 and TRBJ1-2; D is uncertain. The CDR3 runs 14 residues. Germline CDR1 and CDR2: SEHNR and FQNEAQ (reference sequence). Trimming cost V 5 bases and J 6 bases, with 16 bases left between them. CDR3 in amino acids: CASSQTLGSDGYTF. The CDR3 nucleotides are TGTGCCAGCAGCCAAACATTGGGGAGCGATGGCTACACCTTC. Full variable domain (rest looked up from reference TRBV7-9 and TRBJ1-2): DTGVSQNPRHKITKRGQNVTFRCDPISEHNRLYWYRQTLGQGPEFLTYFQNEAQLEKSRLLSDRFSAERPKGSFSTLEIQRTEQGDSAMYLCASSQTLGSDGYTFGSGTRLTVV.

The chain combines TRBV21-1 with TRBJ2-5. TRBV21-1 is marked as a pseudogene. The CDR3 spans 13 residues. The CDR3 DNA is TGTGCCAGCAGAGGCAGAGTGGTCGAGACCCAGTACTTC. Protein product: CASRGRVVETQYF.

The V call is TRBV10-3, the J call TRBJ2-7; 9 nucleotides match TRBD1. Looked up from germline, CDR1 is ENHRY and CDR2 is SYGVKD. Unmatched junction bases numbered 6, after V lost 3 bases and J lost 3 bases. There are 15 residues in the CDR3. CDR3 in DNA: TGTGCCATCAGTGACCACAGGGGGCCGGACTACGAGCAGTACTTC. It codes for CAISDHRGPDYEQYF.

The rearrangement joins TRBV7-9 to TRBJ1-2; D uncertain. In germline, CDR1 is SEHNR, CDR2 FQNEAQ (reference sequence). This CDR3 region has 12 residues. The V end was cut by 4 bases, the J end by 4 bases, with 7 bases between. The CDR3 protein is CASSSTFYGYTF. In DNA, the CDR3 is TGTGCCAGCAGCTCGACATTCTATGGCTACACCTTC.